One and the same sample provided the 4 T cell receptor beta chains below, sequenced in a study of long-term antiretroviral therapy in people with HIV. The assay, immunoSEQ v3.0, was run at survey level. Repertoires were generated with immunoSEQ multiplex PCR, while TCRdb's copy carries only in-frame clones and drops some. The sample includes about 24,000 clones, around four fifths of them seen just once. The sequences come from unsorted PBMCs, collected 0.4 years after starting antiretroviral therapy. The receptor set was obtained from a man aged 45 to 65 with HIV.

The gene calls are TRBV9 and TRBJ1-4, with a weak D call TRBD1 (5 bases). V was clipped by 2 bases and J by 12 bases, with 20 bases between them. Germline values: CDR1 SGDLS, CDR2 YYNGEE. The CDR3 has 15 amino acids. The CDR3 bases are TGTGCCAGCAGCGTCCACCCCTCGTTGGGGGAAGAACTGTTTTTT. Its translation is CASSVHPSLGEELFF.

V is TRBV14 and J is TRBJ1-1; D call uncertain. CDR1 is SGHDN, CDR2 FVKESK, per germline. Trimming removed 1 base at V and 5 bases at J, with 14 bases between. This CDR3 is built from 15 residues. The CDR3 nucleotides are TGTGCCAGCAGCCAAGGATGGAGGCTAGGGACTGAAGCTTTCTTT. Protein sequence: CASSQGWRLGTEAFF.

This clone turned up a few times. The chain recombines TRBV11-1 with TRBJ1-4, with 7 bases lining up with TRBD1. There are 14 residues in the CDR3. Germline CDR1 and CDR2: SGHAT and FQDESV (reference sequence). V gave up 5 bases and J gave up 6 bases; unmatched junction bases: 6. The CDR3 DNA sequence: TGTGCCAGCAGCACCCCGGGACAGCATGAAAAACTGTTTTTT. Translated: CASSTPGQHEKLFF.

The chain links TRBV5-1 to TRBJ2-2, with D uncertain. The V end was cut by 2 bases, the J end by 6 bases, with 8 bases between. The CDR3 contains 13 residues. Germline values: CDR1 SGHRS, CDR2 YFSETQ. The CDR3 DNA follows: TGCGCCAGCAGCTTCGACTTCTCCGGGGAGCTGTTTTTT. Protein sequence: CASSFDFSGELFF. Filled out from reference TRBV5-1 and TRBJ2-2, the complete variable domain reads KAGVTQTPRYLIKTRGQQVTLSCSPISGHRSVSWYQQTPGQGLQFLFEYFSETQRNKGNFPGRFSGRQFSNSRSEMNVSTLELGDSALYLCASSFDFSGELFFGEGSRLTVL.